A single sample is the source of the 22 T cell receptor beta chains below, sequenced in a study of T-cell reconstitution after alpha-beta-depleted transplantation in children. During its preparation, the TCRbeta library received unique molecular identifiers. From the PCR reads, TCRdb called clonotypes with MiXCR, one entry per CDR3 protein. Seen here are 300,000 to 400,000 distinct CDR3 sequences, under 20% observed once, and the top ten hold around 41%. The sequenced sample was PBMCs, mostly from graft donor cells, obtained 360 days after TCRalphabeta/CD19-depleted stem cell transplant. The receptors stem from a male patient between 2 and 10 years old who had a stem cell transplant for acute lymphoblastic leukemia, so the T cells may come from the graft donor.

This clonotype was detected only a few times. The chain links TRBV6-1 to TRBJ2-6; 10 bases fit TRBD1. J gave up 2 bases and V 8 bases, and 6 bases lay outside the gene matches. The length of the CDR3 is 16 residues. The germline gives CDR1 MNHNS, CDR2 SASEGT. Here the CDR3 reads CASGGQGIAGANVLTF. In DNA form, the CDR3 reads TGTGCCAGCGGGGGACAGGGGATAGCTGGGGCCAACGTCCTGACTTTC.

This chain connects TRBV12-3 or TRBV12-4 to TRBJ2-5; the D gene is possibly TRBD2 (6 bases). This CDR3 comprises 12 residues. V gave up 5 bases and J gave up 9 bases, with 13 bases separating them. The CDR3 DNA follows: TGTGCCAGCAGTCTGACTAGTGGGGCCCAGTACTTC. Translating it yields CASSLTSGAQYF.

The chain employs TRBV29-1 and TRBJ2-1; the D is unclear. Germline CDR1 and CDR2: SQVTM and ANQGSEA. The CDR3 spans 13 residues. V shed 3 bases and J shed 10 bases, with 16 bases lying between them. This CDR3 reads CSVDRPPAREQFF. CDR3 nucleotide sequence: TGCAGCGTTGATCGACCGCCAGCAAGGGAGCAGTTCTTC.

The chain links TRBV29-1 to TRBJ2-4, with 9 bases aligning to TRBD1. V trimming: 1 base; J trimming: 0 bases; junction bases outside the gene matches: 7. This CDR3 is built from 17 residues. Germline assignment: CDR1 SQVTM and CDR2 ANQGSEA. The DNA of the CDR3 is TGCAGCGTTGAAGTGGGACAGGGCGTCTCAGCCAAAAACATTCAGTACTTC. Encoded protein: CSVEVGQGVSAKNIQYF.

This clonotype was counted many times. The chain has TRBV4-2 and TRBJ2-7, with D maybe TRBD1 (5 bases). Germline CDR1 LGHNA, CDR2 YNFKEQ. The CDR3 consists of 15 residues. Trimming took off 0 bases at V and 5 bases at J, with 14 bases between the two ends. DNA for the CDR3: TGTGCCAGCAGCCAAGACGGAGCAGGGAACGACGAGCAGTACTTC. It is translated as CASSQDGAGNDEQYF.

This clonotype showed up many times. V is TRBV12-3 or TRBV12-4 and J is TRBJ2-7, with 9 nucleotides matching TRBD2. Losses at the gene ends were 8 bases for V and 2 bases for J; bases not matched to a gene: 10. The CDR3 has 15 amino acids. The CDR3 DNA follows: TGTGCCAGCGGGGTTTCGACTAGCGGCCCCTACGAGCAGTACTTC. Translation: CASGVSTSGPYEQYF.

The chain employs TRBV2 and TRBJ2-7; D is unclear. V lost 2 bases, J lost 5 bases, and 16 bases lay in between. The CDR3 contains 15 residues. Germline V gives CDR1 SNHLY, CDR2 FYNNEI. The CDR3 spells CASSERAEFWDEQYF. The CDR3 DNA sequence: TGTGCCAGCAGTGAACGGGCTGAGTTCTGGGACGAGCAGTACTTC.

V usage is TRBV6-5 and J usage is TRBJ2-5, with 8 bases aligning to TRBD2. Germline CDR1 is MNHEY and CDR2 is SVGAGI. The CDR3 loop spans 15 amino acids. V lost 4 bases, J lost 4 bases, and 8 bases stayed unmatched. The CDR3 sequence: CASSWAGGRGETQYF. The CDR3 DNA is TGTGCCAGCAGTTGGGCGGGAGGACGAGGAGAGACCCAGTACTTC.

The CDR3 nucleotides are TGCAGTGCTTCCCAGGGTTACGAGCAGTACTTC. The encoded protein is CSASQGYEQYF. The chain couples TRBV20-1 to TRBJ2-7; D might be TRBD1 (5 bases). Germline V gives CDR1 DFQATT, CDR2 SNEGSKA (reference sequence). Trimming took 5 bases from V and 4 from J, leaving 9 bases between them. The CDR3 sequence is 11 residues long.

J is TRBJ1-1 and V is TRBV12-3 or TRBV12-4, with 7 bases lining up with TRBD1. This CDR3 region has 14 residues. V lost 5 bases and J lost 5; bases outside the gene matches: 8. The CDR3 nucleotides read TGTGCCAGCAGTCTCGTGACAGGGCGTACTGAAGCTTTCTTT. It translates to CASSLVTGRTEAFF.

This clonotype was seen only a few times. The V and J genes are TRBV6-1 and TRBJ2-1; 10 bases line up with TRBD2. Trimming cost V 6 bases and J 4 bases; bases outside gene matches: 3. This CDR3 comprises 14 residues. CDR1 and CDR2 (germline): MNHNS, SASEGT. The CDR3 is CASSGLAVYNEQFF. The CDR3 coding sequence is TGTGCCAGCAGCGGACTAGCGGTATACAATGAGCAGTTCTTC.

The DNA of the CDR3 is TGTGCCAGCAGTTACTGGGGACAGGGGAAAAGAAGCTATGGCTACACCTTC. Amino acid sequence: CASSYWGQGKRSYGYTF. This rearrangement joins TRBV6-5 to TRBJ1-2; 10 bases match TRBD1. Germline-derived CDR1 and CDR2 are MNHEY and SVGAGI. CDR3 size: 17 residues. V dropped 1 base and J dropped 4; count of bases not matched to a gene: 9.

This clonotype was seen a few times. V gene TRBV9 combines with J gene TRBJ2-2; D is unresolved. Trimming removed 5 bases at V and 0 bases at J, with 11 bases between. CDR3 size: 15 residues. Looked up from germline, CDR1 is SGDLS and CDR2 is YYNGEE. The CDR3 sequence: CASSPRTPNTGELFF. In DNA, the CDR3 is TGTGCCAGCAGTCCCAGAACCCCGAACACCGGGGAGCTGTTTTTT.

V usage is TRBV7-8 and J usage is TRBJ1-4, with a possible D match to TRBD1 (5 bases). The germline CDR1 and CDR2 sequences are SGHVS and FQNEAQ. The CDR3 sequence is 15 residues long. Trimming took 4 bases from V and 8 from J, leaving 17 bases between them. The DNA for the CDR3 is TGTGCCAGCAGCTCACAGGCCCTGGTTTCGGAAAAACTGTTTTTT. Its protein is CASSSQALVSEKLFF.

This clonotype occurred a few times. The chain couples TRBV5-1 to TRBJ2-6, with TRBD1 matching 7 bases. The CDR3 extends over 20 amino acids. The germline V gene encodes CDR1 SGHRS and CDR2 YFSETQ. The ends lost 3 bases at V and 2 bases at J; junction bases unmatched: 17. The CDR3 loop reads CASSYDREELWVAGANVLTF. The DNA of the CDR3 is TGCGCCAGCAGCTATGACAGGGAAGAATTGTGGGTGGCTGGGGCCAACGTCCTGACTTTC.

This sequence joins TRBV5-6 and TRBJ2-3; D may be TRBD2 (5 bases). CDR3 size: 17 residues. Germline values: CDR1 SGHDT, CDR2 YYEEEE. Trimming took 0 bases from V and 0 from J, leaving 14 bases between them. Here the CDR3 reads CASSLVGVASSTDTQYF. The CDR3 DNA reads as TGTGCCAGCAGCTTGGTCGGGGTAGCCTCTAGCACAGATACGCAGTATTTT.

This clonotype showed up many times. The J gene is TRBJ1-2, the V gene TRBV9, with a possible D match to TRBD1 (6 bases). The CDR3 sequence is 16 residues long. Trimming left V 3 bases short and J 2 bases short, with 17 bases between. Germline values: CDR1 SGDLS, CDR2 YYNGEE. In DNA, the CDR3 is TGTGCCAGCAGCGACGCTTCACAGGGATTCAACTATGGCTACACCTTC. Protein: CASSDASQGFNYGYTF.

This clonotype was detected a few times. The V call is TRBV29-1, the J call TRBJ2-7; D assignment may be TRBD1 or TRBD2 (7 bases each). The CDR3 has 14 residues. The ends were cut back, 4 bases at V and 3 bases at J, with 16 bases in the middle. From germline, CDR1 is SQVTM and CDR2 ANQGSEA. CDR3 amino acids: CSVGETGRDYEQYF. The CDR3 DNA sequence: TGCAGCGTTGGGGAGACAGGGAGGGACTACGAGCAGTACTTC.

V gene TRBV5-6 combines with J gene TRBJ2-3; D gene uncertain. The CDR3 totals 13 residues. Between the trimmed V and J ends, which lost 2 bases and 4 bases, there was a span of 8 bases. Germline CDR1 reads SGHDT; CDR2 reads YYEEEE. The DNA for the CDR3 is TGTGCCAGCAGCTTAAACACCGCAGATACGCAGTATTTT. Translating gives CASSLNTADTQYF.

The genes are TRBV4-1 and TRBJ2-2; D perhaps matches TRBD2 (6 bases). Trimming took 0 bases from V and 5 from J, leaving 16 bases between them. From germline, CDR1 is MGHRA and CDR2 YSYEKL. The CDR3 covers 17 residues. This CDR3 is CASSQDWAGLSTGELFF. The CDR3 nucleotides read TGCGCCAGCAGCCAAGATTGGGCGGGATTGAGTACCGGGGAGCTGTTTTTT.

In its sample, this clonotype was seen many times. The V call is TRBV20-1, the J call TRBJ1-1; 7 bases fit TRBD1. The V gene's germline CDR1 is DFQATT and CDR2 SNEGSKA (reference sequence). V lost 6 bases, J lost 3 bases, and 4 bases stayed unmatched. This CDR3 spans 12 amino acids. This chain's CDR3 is CSAQGGDTEAFF. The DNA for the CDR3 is TGCAGTGCCCAGGGGGGAGACACTGAAGCTTTCTTT.

CDR3 sequence (DNA): TGTGCCAGCAAGAATAACCTGGGGGCTGAAGCTTTCTTT. It is translated as CASKNNLGAEAFF. This chain uses TRBV14 with TRBJ1-1; D might be TRBD1 (5 bases). V lost 7 bases and J 6 bases, leaving 15 bases between the germline ends. The germline gives CDR1 SGHDN, CDR2 FVKESK. This CDR3 has 13 residues.